Described below is a single T cell receptor beta chain sequence and its context. The data belong to a study of blood T cell repertoires in COVID-19. Background on the study: Samples taken during acute and convalescent COVID-19 were collected in the United States, Italy and Spain.

The CDR3 extends over 12 amino acids. Germline assignment: CDR1 MNHEY and CDR2 SVGAGI. V lost 4 bases to trimming and J lost 6 bases, with 10 bases between them. Profiling relied on immunoSEQ multiplex PCR, and the TCRdb table lists in-frame clones only, not all of them. The data contain some 76,000 clones, over 75% of them singletons. Sequencing was done on a sample of peripheral blood. This sequence originates from a woman aged 18-29 years with acute or convalescent COVID-19. V and J are TRBV6-5 and TRBJ2-7; possibly TRBD2 for D (6 bases). The CDR3 DNA sequence: TGTGCCAGCAGTTCTGGGGACTCCGAGCAGTACTTC. It specifies CASSSGDSEQYF.